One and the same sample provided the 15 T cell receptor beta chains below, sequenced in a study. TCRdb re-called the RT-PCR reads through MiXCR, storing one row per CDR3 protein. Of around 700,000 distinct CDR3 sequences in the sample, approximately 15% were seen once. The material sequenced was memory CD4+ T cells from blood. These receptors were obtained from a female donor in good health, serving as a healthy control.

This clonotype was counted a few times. The CDR3 DNA reads TGTGCCAGCAGCCGACCGGGACTAGCGGGTGACGATACGCAGTATTTT. It is translated as CASSRPGLAGDDTQYF. J is TRBJ2-3 and V is TRBV27; the match to TRBD2 covers 12 bases. CDR3 length: 16 amino acids. Germline CDR1 is MNHEY and CDR2 is SMNVEV (reference sequence). The V gene end was trimmed by 6 bases and the J gene end by 6 bases; junction bases not matched to a gene: 10.

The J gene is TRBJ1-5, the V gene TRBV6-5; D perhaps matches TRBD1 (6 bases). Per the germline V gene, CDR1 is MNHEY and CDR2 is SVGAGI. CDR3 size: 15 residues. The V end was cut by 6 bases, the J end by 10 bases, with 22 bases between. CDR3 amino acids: CASRKTFRTGQPQHF. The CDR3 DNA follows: TGTGCCAGCAGAAAAACATTCCGCACAGGGCAACCCCAGCATTTT.

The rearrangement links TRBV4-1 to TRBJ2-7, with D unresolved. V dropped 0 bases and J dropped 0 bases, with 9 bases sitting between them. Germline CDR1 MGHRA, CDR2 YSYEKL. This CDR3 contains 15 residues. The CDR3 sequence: CASSQEIHTSYEQYF. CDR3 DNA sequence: TGCGCCAGCAGCCAAGAGATACATACCTCCTACGAGCAGTACTTC.

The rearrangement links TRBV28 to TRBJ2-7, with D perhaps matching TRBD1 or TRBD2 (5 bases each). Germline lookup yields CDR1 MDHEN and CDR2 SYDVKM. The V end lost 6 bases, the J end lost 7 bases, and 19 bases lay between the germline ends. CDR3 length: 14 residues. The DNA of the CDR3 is TGTGCCAGCAGCCCCTCCCTCGTAGGGACGGAGCAGTACTTC. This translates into CASSPSLVGTEQYF.

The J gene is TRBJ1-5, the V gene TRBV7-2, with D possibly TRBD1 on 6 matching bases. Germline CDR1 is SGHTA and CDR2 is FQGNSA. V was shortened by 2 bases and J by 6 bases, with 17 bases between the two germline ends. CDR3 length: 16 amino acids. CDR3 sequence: CASSLSSGGGGQPQHF. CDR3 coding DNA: TGTGCCAGCAGCTTATCATCGGGGGGCGGCGGTCAGCCCCAGCATTTT. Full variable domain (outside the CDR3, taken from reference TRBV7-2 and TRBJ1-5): GAGVSQSPSNKVTEKGKDVELRCDPISGHTALYWYRQSLGQGLEFLIYFQGNSAPDKSGLPSDRFSAERTGGSVSTLTIQRTQQEDSAVYLCASSLSSGGGGQPQHFGDGTRLSIL.

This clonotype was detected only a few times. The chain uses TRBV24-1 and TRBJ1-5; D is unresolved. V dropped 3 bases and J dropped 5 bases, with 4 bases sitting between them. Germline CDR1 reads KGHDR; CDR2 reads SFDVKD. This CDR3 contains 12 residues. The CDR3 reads CATSDRDQPQHF. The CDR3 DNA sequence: TGTGCCACCAGTGATCGTGATCAGCCCCAGCATTTT.

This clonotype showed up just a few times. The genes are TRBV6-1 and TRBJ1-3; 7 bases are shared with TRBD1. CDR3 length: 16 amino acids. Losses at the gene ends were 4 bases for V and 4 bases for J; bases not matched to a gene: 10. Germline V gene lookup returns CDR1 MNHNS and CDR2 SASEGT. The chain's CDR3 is CASSADQQGSGNTIYF. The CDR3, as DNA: TGTGCCAGCAGTGCGGACCAACAGGGGTCGGGAAACACCATATATTTT.

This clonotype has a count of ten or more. This chain's CDR3 is CASSLYVGLEFDEQFF. In DNA form, the CDR3 reads TGTGCCAGCAGCTTATATGTGGGACTAGAGTTCGATGAGCAGTTCTTC. This sequence joins TRBV7-2 and TRBJ2-1; 8 nucleotides line up with TRBD2. The CDR3 extends over 16 amino acids. Germline values: CDR1 SGHTA, CDR2 FQGNSA. V shed 2 bases, J shed 8 bases, and the junction held 11 bases outside the gene matches.

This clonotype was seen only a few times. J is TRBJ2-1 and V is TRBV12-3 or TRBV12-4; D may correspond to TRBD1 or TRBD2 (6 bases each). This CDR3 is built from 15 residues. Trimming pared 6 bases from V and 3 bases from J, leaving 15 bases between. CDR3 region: CASSQGGTNYNEQFF. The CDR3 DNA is TGTGCCAGCAGCCAGGGCGGGACAAACTACAATGAGCAGTTCTTC.

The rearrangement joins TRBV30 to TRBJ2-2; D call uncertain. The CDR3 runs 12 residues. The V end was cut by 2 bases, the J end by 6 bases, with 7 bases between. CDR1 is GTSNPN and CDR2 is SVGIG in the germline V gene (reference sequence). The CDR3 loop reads CAWSIPPGELFF. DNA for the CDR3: TGTGCCTGGAGTATCCCGCCCGGGGAGCTGTTTTTT.

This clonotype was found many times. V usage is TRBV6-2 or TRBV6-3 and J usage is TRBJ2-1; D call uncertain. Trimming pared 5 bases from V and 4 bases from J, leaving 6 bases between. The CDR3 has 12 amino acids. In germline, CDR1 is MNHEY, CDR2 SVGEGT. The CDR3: CASSPVYNEQFF. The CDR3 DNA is TGTGCCAGCAGTCCCGTATACAATGAGCAGTTCTTC.

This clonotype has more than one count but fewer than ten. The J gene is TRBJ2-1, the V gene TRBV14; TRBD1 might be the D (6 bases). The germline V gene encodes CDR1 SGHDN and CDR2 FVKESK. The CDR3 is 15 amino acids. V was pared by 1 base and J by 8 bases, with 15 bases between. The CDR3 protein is CASSQVWGRRDEQFF. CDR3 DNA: TGTGCCAGCAGCCAAGTTTGGGGGCGCAGGGATGAGCAGTTCTTC.

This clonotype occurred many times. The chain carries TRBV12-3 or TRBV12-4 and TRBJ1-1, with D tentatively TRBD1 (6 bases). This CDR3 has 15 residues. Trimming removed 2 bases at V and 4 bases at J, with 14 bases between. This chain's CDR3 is CASSLWGAGGTEAFF. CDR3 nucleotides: TGTGCCAGCAGTTTATGGGGGGCTGGCGGCACTGAAGCTTTCTTT.

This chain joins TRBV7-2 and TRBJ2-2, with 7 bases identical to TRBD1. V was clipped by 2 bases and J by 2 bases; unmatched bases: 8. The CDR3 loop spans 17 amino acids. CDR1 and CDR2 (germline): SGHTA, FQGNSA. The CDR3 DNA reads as TGTGCCAGCAGCTTATTACGGGGACAGCCTAACACCGGGGAGCTGTTTTTT. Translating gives CASSLLRGQPNTGELFF.

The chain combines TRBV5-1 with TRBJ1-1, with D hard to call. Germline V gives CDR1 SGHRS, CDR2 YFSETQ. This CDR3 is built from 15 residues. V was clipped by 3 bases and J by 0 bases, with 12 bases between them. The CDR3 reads CASSSEGPMNTEAFF. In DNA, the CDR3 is TGCGCCAGCAGCTCCGAAGGACCCATGAACACTGAAGCTTTCTTT.